A selection of T cell receptor beta chains follows, all from one sample in a study of cytomegalovirus exposure and HLA in healthy donors. Here immunoSEQ multiplex PCR was the method, and the copy in TCRdb shows in-frame clones only, minus some. The sample holds about 240,000 clones; approximately 87% are singletons and the top ten take less than 3%. Sequencing was carried out using PBMCs. The receptor source for this set is a man between 18 and 35 years old in good health and CMV-seronegative. Each CDR3 is given with its conserved first and last residue. A D gene is named only where the DNA matches it firmly. A row's size may be missing; if present it is once, few, many or a size class.

V	D	size	J	CDR3	DNA
TRBV19	-	once	TRBJ1-2	CASSRDIGYTF	TGTGCCAGTAGTCGGGACATTGGCTACACCTTC
TRBV25-1	-	-	TRBJ1-2	CARSGTPSHGYTF	TGTGCCAGATCCGGGACACCGAGCCATGGCTACACCTTC
TRBV27	-	once	TRBJ1-1	CASSLSPVPRPAFF	TGTGCCAGCAGTTTATCTCCGGTGCCGAGGCCAGCTTTCTTT
TRBV19	TRBD1	-	TRBJ2-7	CASSILAGTGNEQYF	TGTGCCAGTAGTATCTTGGCTGGGACAGGGAACGAGCAGTACTTC
TRBV7-9	-	-	TRBJ2-1	CASAPRGLQNEQFF	TGTGCCAGCGCCCCTCGGGGACTCCAGAATGAGCAGTTCTTC
TRBV29-1	TRBD2	-	TRBJ2-7	CSVRAGVLDGGEQYF	TGCAGCGTTCGTGCGGGAGTCCTCGACGGGGGGGAGCAGTACTTC
TRBV25-1	TRBD1	-	TRBJ1-2	CASSGGTVKTF	TGTGCCAGCAGTGGAGGGACAGTGAAGACCTTC
TRBV30	-	few	TRBJ1-6	CAWSRGNNSPLHF	TGTGCCTGGAGCAGGGGAAATAATTCACCCCTCCACTTT
TRBV4-3	-	-	TRBJ2-7	CASSQDQLTKGYEQYF	TGCGCCAGCAGCCAAGATCAGTTGACTAAGGGCTACGAGCAGTACTTC
TRBV7-9	TRBD1	-	TRBJ2-7	CASSATGVNSYEQYF	TGTGCCAGCAGCGCAACAGGGGTGAACTCCTACGAGCAGTACTTC
TRBV19	-	-	TRBJ1-5	CATTPGGTHNQPQHF	TGTGCCACCACCCCGGGGGGCACCCACAATCAGCCCCAGCATTTT
TRBV4-3	-	-	TRBJ2-5	CASSPHEWETQYF	TGCGCCAGCAGCCCTCACGAGTGGGAGACCCAGTACTTC
TRBV5-4	TRBD1	-	TRBJ2-3	CASSFFYRGSTDTQYF	TGTGCCAGCAGCTTTTTTTACAGGGGTAGCACAGATACGCAGTATTTT
TRBV9	-	-	TRBJ2-3	CASSTRAGDTQYF	TGTGCCAGCAGCACCCGGGCGGGAGATACGCAGTATTTT
TRBV28	-	-	TRBJ1-2	CASRKWGEHGYTF	TGTGCCAGCAGAAAGTGGGGGGAGCATGGCTACACCTTC
TRBV19	TRBD1	-	TRBJ1-2	CASSIGTGPYGYTF	TGTGCCAGTAGTATCGGGACAGGCCCCTATGGCTACACCTTC
TRBV6-5	-	-	TRBJ2-7	CASSYSGHGSDYEQYF	TGTGCCAGCAGTTACTCGGGACACGGGTCGGACTACGAGCAGTACTTC
TRBV5-6	TRBD1	-	TRBJ1-5	CASETWTGANQPQHF	TGTGCCAGCGAAACTTGGACAGGCGCCAATCAGCCCCAGCATTTT
TRBV11-2	-	-	TRBJ2-5	CASSLAGTLQETQYF	TGTGCCAGCAGCTTAGCCGGGACACTACAAGAGACCCAGTACTTC
TRBV19	-	once	TRBJ2-7	CASSVGLRYEQYF	TGTGCCAGTAGTGTGGGACTGCGCTACGAGCAGTACTTC
TRBV25-1	TRBD1	-	TRBJ1-2	CASSESGGTSGCTF	TGTGCCAGCAGTGAGTCAGGGGGCACTTCTGGCTGCACCTTC
TRBV5-1	TRBD1	-	TRBJ2-5	CASSWGDRGRGETQYF	TGCGCCAGCAGCTGGGGGGACAGGGGGCGAGGGGAGACCCAGTACTTC
TRBV4-1	-	-	TRBJ2-7	CASSRGQLDEQYF	TGCGCCAGCAGCCGCGGGCAACTGGACGAGCAGTACTTC
TRBV28	TRBD2	-	TRBJ2-5	CASSLPSGALQETQYF	TGTGCCAGCAGTTTACCTAGCGGGGCCCTCCAAGAGACCCAGTACTTC
TRBV7-9	TRBD2	-	TRBJ2-7	CASSGRGRAGPIYEQYF	TGTGCCAGCAGCGGGAGGGGTCGTGCGGGACCAATTTACGAGCAGTACTTC
TRBV15	-	-	TRBJ2-2	CATSRDLWADGELFF	TGTGCCACCAGCAGAGATCTCTGGGCTGACGGGGAGCTGTTTTTT
TRBV5-1	TRBD1	-	TRBJ2-3	CASSPEAATGADTQYF	TGCGCCAGCAGTCCGGAGGCGGCCACAGGGGCAGATACGCAGTATTTT
TRBV4-3	-	-	TRBJ1-5	CASSQHRDTQLNQPQHF	TGCGCCAGCAGCCAGCATCGGGACACTCAACTCAATCAGCCCCAGCATTTT
TRBV7-8	-	-	TRBJ1-6	CASSPGRRGSPLHF	TGTGCCAGCAGCCCCGGCAGGCGTGGCTCACCCCTCCACTTT
TRBV28	-	-	TRBJ2-3	CASRSGTLTDTQYF	TGTGCCAGCAGATCCGGGACTTTGACAGATACGCAGTATTTT
TRBV6-5	-	few	TRBJ1-6	CASTRGGSSPLHF	TGTGCCAGCACTAGAGGCGGGTCTTCACCCCTCCACTTT
TRBV30	TRBD1	-	TRBJ1-6	CASTGGNSPLHF	TGTGCCAGTACAGGGGGTAATTCACCCCTCCACTTT
TRBV27	TRBD2	-	TRBJ2-5	CASRLAGGGGETQYF	TGTGCCAGCAGATTAGCGGGAGGGGGGGGAGAGACCCAGTACTTC
TRBV4-3	-	once	TRBJ2-7	CASSQGIGSNEQYF	TGCGCCAGCAGCCAAGGGATAGGGAGCAACGAGCAGTACTTC
TRBV10-3	-	-	TRBJ2-2	CAISESDRFGGELFF	TGTGCCATCAGTGAGTCCGACAGGTTCGGGGGGGAGCTGTTTTTT
TRBV7-2	-	-	TRBJ1-2	CASSLQGTVSLNYGYTF	TGTGCCAGCAGCTTGCAGGGGACCGTCTCACTTAACTATGGCTACACCTTC
TRBV28	-	-	TRBJ1-3	CASSFPQGLRNTIYF	TGTGCCAGCAGTTTTCCACAGGGCCTTCGAAACACCATATATTTT
TRBV5-1	-	-	TRBJ2-1	CASSLGGLHNEQFF	TGCGCCAGCAGCTTGGGGGGGCTCCACAATGAGCAGTTCTTC
TRBV7-3	-	-	TRBJ1-1	CASSIGAMNTEAFF	TGTGCCAGCAGCATAGGGGCGATGAACACTGAAGCTTTCTTT
TRBV28	-	few	TRBJ1-3	CATQARPSGNTIYF	TGTGCCACCCAAGCCCGTCCCTCTGGAAACACCATATATTTT
TRBV9	TRBD2	-	TRBJ2-2	CASSPPASGSFAGELFF	TGTGCCAGCAGCCCCCCGGCTAGCGGGAGTTTTGCCGGGGAGCTGTTTTTT
TRBV4-2	-	-	TRBJ1-1	CASSREFGLRTEAFF	TGTGCCAGCAGCCGAGAGTTTGGTTTACGGACTGAAGCTTTCTTT
TRBV7-9	TRBD1	-	TRBJ2-7	CASSGDRGSFTYEQYF	TGTGCCAGCAGCGGGGACAGGGGGTCCTTTACCTACGAGCAGTACTTC
TRBV7-8	-	-	TRBJ2-5	CASSLDRAGETQYF	TGTGCCAGCAGCTTAGACAGGGCCGGAGAGACCCAGTACTTC
TRBV7-2	TRBD2	-	TRBJ2-3	CASSWRGGRTDTQYF	TGTGCCAGCAGCTGGCGGGGGGGCCGCACAGATACGCAGTATTTT
TRBV19	-	-	TRBJ1-4	CASRMTESPDEKLFF	TGTGCCAGTAGGATGACTGAGAGTCCTGATGAAAAACTGTTTTTT
TRBV5-1	TRBD2	-	TRBJ2-1	CASSLVSSGSGGNEQFF	TGCGCCAGCAGCTTGGTGTCTAGCGGGAGTGGAGGGAATGAGCAGTTCTTC
TRBV27	TRBD2	-	TRBJ2-7	CATRRGDSYEQYF	TGTGCCACCCGACGGGGGGACTCCTACGAGCAGTACTTC
TRBV7-2	-	-	TRBJ1-4	CASSLGGLNEKLFF	TGTGCCAGCAGCTTAGGGGGGCTCAATGAAAAACTGTTTTTT
TRBV19	-	-	TRBJ1-1	CASSWGGRANTEAFF	TGTGCCAGTAGTTGGGGCGGCAGGGCGAACACTGAAGCTTTCTTT
TRBV6-1	TRBD2	-	TRBJ2-7	CASSEESSGRMVDEQYF	TGTGCCAGCAGTGAAGAGAGTAGCGGGAGGATGGTCGACGAGCAGTACTTC
TRBV5-6	TRBD1	few	TRBJ2-1	CASSFRDRRRDEQFF	TGTGCCAGCAGCTTCCGGGACAGACGAAGGGATGAGCAGTTCTTC
TRBV9	-	-	TRBJ2-5	CASSVAGAQETQYF	TGTGCCAGCAGCGTAGCTGGGGCTCAAGAGACCCAGTACTTC